This TCR beta chain comes out of a study of blood T cell repertoires in COVID-19. Overall study context: The United States, Italy and Spain supplied acute and convalescent COVID-19 samples. T cells, B-cell-depleted T cells, or PBMCs supplied cDNA or gDNA.

This clone was counted a few times. In the authors' workflow: Reference gene primer amplification gave estimated nucleated cell counts. Clones were sequenced by immunoSEQ multiplex PCR, and TCRdb holds only the in-frame ones, with some missing. V, J and clone size are those of that table, while D and trimming were read from the DNA. The sample consists of 70,000 to 90,000 clones, roughly 90% of them appearing once. The TCR was taken from a man aged 55 to 70 with acute or convalescent COVID-19. Sequencing used peripheral blood.

Here the CDR3 reads CAWRSVGSFYGYTF. The DNA of the CDR3 is TGTGCCTGGAGGTCGGTGGGCAGCTTCTATGGCTACACCTTC. V is TRBV30 and J is TRBJ1-2; D gene uncertain. The CDR3 is 14 residues long. V lost 3 bases, J lost 4 bases, and 15 bases lay in between. Germline assignment: CDR1 GTSNPN and CDR2 SVGIG (reference sequence).